The text below deals with one T cell receptor (beta chain). The protocol was immunoSEQ multiplex PCR, while the TCRdb copy is restricted to in-frame clones and leaves out a portion. The data show approximately 13,000 clones, about 86% seen once. This sample stems from a study of technical replicates of blood from a few donors. In germline, CDR1 is WSHSY, CDR2 SAAADI. The CDR3 sequence is 20 residues long. With 0 bases removed from V and 1 base from J, the gap between germline ends came to 22 bases. The chain has TRBV10-2 and TRBJ1-5, with a tentative D call TRBD1 (6 bases). This sequence was found in a human donor in good health. The sample was PBMCs. The CDR3: CASSESRWGGQQGSNQPQHF. CDR3 DNA sequence: TGCGCCAGCAGTGAGTCTAGGTGGGGGGGACAACAGGGCAGCAATCAGCCCCAGCATTTT.